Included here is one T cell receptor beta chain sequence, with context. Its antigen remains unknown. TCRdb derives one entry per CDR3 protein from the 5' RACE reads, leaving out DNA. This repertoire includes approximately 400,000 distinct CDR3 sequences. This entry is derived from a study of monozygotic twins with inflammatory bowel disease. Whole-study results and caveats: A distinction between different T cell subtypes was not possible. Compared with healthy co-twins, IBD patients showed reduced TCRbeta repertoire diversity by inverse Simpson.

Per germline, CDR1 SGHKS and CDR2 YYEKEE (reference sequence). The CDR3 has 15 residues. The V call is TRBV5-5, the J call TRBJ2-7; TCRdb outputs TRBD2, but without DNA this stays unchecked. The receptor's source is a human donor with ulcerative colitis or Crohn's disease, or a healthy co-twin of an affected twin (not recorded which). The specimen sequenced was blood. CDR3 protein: CASRRGAGGVYEQSF.